This TCR beta chain was obtained from a study of CXCR3-negative and CXCR3-positive naive CD8 T cells. Whole-study results and caveats: From TRB CDR3 properties, TCR strength was inferred; surface CD5 did not differ between naive subsets. Hydrophobicity was higher for TRB CDR3s found in CXCR3-positive naive cells than in CXCR3-negative naive cells.

cDNA libraries for TRB were generated by 5' RACE incorporating UMI labels. TCRdb reprocessed the 5' RACE reads, keeping one entry per CDR3 protein, no DNA. This repertoire comprises fewer than 95,000 distinct CDR3 sequences; its ten largest clones make up around 1.8%. Germline CDR1 and CDR2: SEHNR and FQNEAQ (reference sequence). CDR3 length equals 14 residues. Definition of naive CD8+ T cells rested on a CD45RO-CCR7+CD27+CD95- profile. Worth noting for this clonotype: Its matching antigen is unknown.

This TCR was recovered from a human donor in good health. Some clones in this sample may be carry-over from other donors' samples. The chain joins TRBV7-9 to TRBJ2-7; TCRdb's D gene call, TRBD1, goes unchecked for lack of DNA. The specimen was naive CXCR3- CD8+ T cells from blood. The subset is: CD45RO-CCR7+CD27+CD95- naive CD8+ T cells lacking CXCR3 (TNR3-). The CDR3 spells CASSPWTAFYEQYF.